This entry describes one T cell receptor (beta chain). Its antigen is still unknown. High-throughput TCR beta sequencing covered peripheral CD8+ and CD4+ T cells. The CD8+ and CD4+ T cells were negatively isolated, with the TEMRA cells enriched by FACS. Trimming cost V 0 bases and J 1 base, with 12 bases left between them. CDR1 and CDR2 from the germline V gene are DFQATT and SNEGSKA (reference sequence). CDR3 size: 15 residues. The sample originates from a study of CD8 T cells in Susac syndrome. Study observations and caveats: The authors acknowledged that their TCR sequencing and HLA analysis involved a relatively small number of individuals.

After extraction with the RNeasy kit, roughly 0.5 to 1 ug of the RNA was reverse transcribed using random hexamers. Multiplex immunoSEQ PCR targeted 54 Vbeta and 13 Jbeta TCR beta segments. One entry per CDR3 protein, called by TCRdb with MiXCR from the immunoSEQ multiplex PCR reads. The sample includes fewer than 200,000 distinct CDR3 sequences, approximately 94% of them seen just once. V gene TRBV20-1 combines with J gene TRBJ1-2; possibly TRBD1 for D (6 bases). This receptor was identified in a human donor in good health. Sequenced: CD4+ T cells from PBMCs. As DNA, the CDR3 is TGCAGTGCTAGAGATGGAGGGGGTCGTAACTATGGCTACACCTTC. It is translated as CSARDGGGRNYGYTF.